This T cell receptor (beta chain) was identified during a study of shared clonotypes between healthy human individuals. Study-wide context: CD8 memory received one plate per donor, CD8 naive two, CD4 memory three and CD4 naive three.

Unmatched junction bases numbered 5, after V lost 5 bases and J lost 5 bases. Looked up from germline, CDR1 is SGHAT and CDR2 is FQNNGV. The CDR3 consists of 15 residues. Each replicate PCR on the sorted subsets used 150 to 200 ng DNA (around 30,000 T cell genomes). Measured with immunoSEQ multiplex PCR; TCRdb has only the in-frame clones, and not every one. The sample includes some 2,000,000 clones, about 95% seen only once; the top ten take more than 0.95%. Broader study findings: Larger estimated richness was generally seen in naive subsets than in memory subsets. The sharing of about 5% of naive CD4 clonotypes was seen across several donors.

Notes on this clone: Its antigen is still unknown.

Positive CCR7 selection of CD45RO-negative cells yielded the naive CD8 cells, and terminally differentiated effector memory CD45RA+ cells were excluded. The TCR originated in a man aged 18 to 29 in good health. V gene TRBV11-2 combines with J gene TRBJ2-7, with 14 bases aligning to TRBD2. The specimen was naive CD8+ T cells sorted from blood. The CDR3 DNA is TGTGCCAGCAGCCAAGGGACTAGCGGGAGCAACGAGCAGTACTTC. Its protein is CASSQGTSGSNEQYF.